This note documents a single T cell receptor beta chain sequence. Its antigen is not known. This CDR3 contains 16 residues. V lost 5 bases and J 5 bases, leaving 18 bases between the germline ends. Germline CDR1 is MGHRA and CDR2 is YSYEKL. These data come from a study of cytomegalovirus exposure and HLA in healthy donors. Study findings and constraints: Reportedly, HLA-A and HLA-B alleles of most subjects were accurately predicted from TCR beta.

The PCR employed 60 Vbeta primers together with 13 Jbeta primers. Measured with immunoSEQ multiplex PCR; TCRdb has only the in-frame clones, and not every one. Among about 100,000 clones, over 70% were seen once, and the ten largest hold approximately 2%. V is TRBV4-1 and J is TRBJ2-2, with D perhaps TRBD2 (5 bases). The sequencing sample was made of PBMCs. This sequence was found in a young man in good health and CMV-seronegative. As DNA, the CDR3 is TGCGCCAGCAGCTCAGCGGCAGGAAGTTTAACCGGGGAGCTGTTTTTT. Translated, it gives CASSSAAGSLTGELFF.